This T cell receptor beta chain was profiled in a study of cytomegalovirus exposure and HLA in healthy donors. 60 Vbeta and 13 Jbeta primers were used in PCR. Profiled with immunoSEQ multiplex PCR; TCRdb holds only in-frame clones, not every one. Altogether 100,000 to 150,000 clones are present, approximately 67% being singletons, with the ten largest covering over 1.5%. CDR1 and CDR2 (germline): SGHRS, YFSETQ. V dropped 0 bases and J dropped 1; count of bases not matched to a gene: 2. The CDR3 runs to 15 residues. A word on this clone: Its cognate antigen is unknown.

Regarding the study as a whole: Donor immune exposure was known only as CMV serostatus.

Sample: PBMCs. The chain combines TRBV5-1 with TRBJ2-3, with 7 bases that match TRBD2. The TCR was taken from a man aged 18 to 29 in good health and CMV-seronegative. The CDR3 spells CASSLELAGTDTQYF. The CDR3 DNA is TGCGCCAGCAGCTTGGAGCTAGCGGGCACAGATACGCAGTATTTT.